This T cell receptor (beta chain) was identified during a study of T cell responses to AZD1222 COVID-19 vaccine. Study-wide results and limits: Along spike, vaccine-associated CD4 TCRs were found throughout, with dominance at 160-218 and 743-854.

Trimming cost V 4 bases and J 8 bases, with 18 bases left between them. Germline-derived CDR1 and CDR2 are LGHDT and YNNKEL (reference sequence). The CDR3 covers 15 residues. Some clones are missing from TCRdb's copy, which holds only in-frame ones; the method was immunoSEQ multiplex PCR. The data show 120,000 to 150,000 clones, about 89% seen once. Only one count was recorded for this clone. Its antigen is currently unknown. The sequence was obtained from an adult in good health. The source was peripheral blood, collected on day 0 of MenACWY control vaccination. The gene calls are TRBV3-1 (or the pseudogene TRBV3-2) and TRBJ2-1; tentatively, D is TRBD2 (6 bases). This chain's CDR3 is CASSRGLASEDEQFF. In DNA, the CDR3 is TGTGCCAGCAGCCGAGGTCTAGCGTCTGAGGATGAGCAGTTCTTC.